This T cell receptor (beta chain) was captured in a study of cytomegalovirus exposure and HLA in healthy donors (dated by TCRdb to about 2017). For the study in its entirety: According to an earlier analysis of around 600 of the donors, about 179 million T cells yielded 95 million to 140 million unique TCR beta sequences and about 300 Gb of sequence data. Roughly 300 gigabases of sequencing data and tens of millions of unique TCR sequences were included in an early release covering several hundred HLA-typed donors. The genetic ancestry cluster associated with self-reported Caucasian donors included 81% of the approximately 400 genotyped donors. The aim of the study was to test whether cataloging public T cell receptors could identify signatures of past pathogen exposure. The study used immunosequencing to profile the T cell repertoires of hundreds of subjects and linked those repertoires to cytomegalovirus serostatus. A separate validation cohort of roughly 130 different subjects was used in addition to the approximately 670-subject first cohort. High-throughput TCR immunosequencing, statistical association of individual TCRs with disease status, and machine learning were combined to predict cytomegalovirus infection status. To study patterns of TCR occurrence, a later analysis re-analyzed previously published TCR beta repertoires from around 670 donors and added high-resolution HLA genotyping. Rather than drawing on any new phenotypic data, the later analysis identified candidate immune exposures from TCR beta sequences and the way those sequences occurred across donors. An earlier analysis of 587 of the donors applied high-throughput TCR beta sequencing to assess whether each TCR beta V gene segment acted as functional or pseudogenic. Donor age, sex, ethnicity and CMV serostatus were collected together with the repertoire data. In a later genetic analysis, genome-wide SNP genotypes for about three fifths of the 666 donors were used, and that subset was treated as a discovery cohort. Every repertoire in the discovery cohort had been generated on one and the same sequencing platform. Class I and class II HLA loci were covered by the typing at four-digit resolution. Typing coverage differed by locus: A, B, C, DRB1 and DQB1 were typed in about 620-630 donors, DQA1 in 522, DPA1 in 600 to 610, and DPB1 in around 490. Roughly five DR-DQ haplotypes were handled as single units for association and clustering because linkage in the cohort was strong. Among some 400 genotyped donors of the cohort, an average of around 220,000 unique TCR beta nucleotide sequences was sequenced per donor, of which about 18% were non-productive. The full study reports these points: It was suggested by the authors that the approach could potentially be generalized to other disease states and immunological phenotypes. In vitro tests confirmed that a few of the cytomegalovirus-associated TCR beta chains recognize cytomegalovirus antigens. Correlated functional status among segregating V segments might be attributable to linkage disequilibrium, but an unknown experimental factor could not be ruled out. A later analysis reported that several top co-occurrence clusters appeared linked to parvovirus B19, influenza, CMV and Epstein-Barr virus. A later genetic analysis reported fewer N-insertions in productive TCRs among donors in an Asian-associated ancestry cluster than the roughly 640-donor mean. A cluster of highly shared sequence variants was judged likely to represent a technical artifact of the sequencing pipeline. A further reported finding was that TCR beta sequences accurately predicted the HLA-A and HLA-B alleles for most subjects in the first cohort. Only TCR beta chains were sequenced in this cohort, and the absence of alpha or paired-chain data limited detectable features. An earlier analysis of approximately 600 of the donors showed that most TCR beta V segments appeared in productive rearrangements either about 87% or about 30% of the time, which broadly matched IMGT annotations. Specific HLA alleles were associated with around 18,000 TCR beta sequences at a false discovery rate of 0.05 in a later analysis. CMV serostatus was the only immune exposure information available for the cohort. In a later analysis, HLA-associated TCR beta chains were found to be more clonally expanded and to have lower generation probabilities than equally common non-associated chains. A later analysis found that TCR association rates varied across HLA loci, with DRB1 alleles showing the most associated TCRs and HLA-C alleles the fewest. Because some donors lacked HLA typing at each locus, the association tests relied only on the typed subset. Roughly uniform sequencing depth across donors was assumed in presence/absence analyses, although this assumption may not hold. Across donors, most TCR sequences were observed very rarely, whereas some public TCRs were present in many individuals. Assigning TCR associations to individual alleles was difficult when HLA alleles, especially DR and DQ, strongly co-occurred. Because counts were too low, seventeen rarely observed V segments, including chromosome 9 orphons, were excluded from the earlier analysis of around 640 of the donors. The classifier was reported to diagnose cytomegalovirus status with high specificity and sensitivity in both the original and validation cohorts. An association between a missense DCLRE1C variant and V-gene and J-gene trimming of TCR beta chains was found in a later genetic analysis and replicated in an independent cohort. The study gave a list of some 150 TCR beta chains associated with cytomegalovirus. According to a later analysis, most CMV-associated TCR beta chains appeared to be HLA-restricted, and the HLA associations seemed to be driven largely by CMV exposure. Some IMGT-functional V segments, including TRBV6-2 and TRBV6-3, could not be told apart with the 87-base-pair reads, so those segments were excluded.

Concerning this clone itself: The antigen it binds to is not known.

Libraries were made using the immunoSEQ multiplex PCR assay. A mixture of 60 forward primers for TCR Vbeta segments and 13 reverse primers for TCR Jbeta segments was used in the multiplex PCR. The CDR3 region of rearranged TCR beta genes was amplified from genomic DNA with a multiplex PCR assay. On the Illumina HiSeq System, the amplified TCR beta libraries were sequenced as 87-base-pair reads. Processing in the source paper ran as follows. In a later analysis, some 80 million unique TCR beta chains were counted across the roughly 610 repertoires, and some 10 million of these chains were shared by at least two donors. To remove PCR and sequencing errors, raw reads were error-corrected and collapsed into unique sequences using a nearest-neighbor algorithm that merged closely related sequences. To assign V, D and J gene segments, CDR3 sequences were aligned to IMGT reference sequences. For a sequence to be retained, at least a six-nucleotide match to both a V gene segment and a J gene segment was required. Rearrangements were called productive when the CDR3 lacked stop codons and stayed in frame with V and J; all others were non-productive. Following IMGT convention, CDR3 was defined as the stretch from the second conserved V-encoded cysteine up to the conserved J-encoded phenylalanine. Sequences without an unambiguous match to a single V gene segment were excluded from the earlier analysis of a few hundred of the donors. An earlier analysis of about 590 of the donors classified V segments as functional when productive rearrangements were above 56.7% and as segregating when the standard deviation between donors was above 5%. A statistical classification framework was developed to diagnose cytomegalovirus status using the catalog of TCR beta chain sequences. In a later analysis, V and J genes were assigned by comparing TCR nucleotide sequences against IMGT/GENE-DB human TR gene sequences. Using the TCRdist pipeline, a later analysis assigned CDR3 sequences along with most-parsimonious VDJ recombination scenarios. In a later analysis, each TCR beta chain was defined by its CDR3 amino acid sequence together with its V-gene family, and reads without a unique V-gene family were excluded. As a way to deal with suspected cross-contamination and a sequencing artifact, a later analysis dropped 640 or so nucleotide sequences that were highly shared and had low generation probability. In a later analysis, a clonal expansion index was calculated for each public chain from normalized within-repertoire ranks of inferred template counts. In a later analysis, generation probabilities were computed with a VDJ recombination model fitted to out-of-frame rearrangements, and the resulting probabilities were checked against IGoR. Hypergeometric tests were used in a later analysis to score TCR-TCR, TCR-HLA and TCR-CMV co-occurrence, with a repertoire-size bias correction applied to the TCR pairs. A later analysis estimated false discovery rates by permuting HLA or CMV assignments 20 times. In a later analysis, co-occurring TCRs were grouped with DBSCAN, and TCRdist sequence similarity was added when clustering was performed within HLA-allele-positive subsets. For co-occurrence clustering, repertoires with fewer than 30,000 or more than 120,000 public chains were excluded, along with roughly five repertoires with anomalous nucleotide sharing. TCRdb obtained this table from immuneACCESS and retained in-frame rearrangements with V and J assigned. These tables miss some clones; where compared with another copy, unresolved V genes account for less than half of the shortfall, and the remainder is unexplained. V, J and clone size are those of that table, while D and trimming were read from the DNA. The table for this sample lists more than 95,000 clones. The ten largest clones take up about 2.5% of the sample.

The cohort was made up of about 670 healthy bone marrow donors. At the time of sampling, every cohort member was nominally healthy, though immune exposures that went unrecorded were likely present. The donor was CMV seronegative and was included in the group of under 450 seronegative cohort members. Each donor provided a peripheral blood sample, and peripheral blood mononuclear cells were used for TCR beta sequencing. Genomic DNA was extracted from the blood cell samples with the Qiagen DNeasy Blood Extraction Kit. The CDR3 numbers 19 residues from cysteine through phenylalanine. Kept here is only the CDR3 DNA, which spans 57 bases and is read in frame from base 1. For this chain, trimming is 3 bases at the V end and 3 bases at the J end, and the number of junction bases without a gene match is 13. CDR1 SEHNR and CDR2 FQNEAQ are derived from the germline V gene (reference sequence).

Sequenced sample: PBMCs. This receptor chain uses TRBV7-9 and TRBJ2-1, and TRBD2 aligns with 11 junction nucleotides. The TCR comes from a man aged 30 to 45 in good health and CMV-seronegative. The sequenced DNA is TGTGCCAGCAGCTTGGGGCTAGCGGGAGGCCGGGAGGACTACAATGAGCAGTTCTTC. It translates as CASSLGLAGGREDYNEQFF.